Listed here is a single T cell receptor (beta chain). Every immunoSEQ plate was one replicate of a subset's evenly spread DNA. Sequencing was performed with immunoSEQ multiplex PCR; in TCRdb, only in-frame clones are kept and a portion is missing. The sample comprises about 1.5 million clones, roughly 96% of which are singletons, and 1.2% rests with the top ten. The sample belongs to a study of shared clonotypes between healthy human individuals. Across the whole study: The study used three CD4 naive, three CD4 memory, two CD8 naive and one CD8 memory plate per donor.

Germline-derived CDR1 and CDR2 are SGHVS and FQNEAQ. The CDR3 is 16 residues long. V shed 5 bases and J 9 bases; nucleotides not matched to a gene: 16. Donors comprised healthy HIV-negative adults lacking recent acute infections or vaccinations. This chain links TRBV7-8 with TRBJ2-1; 7 bases match TRBD2. Material for sequencing was naive CD4+ T cells sorted from blood. Documented subset: CD45RA+ positively selected. This TCR came from a man in his thirties or forties in good health. CDR3 sequence (DNA): TGTGCCAGCAGCGCCCAAAGGGCGGGAGTTTATTTTGAGCAGTTCTTC. It translates to CASSAQRAGVYFEQFF.